By sample share, the clone carrying this TCR delta chain is large (0.1 to 1%). This entry is derived from a study of gamma-delta T cells after stem cell transplantation. After removal of 2 bases from V and 0 bases from J, the junction contained 10 bases not matched to a gene. The germline V gene has CDR1 TSWWSYY and CDR2 QGS. The CDR3 has 18 residues. TCRdb re-processed the RT-PCR reads via CATT. The table lists 1,300 or so delta-chain clones, roughly 4.8% of them singletons. This sequence joins TRDV1 and TRDJ1; 9 bases align to TRDD3. The material sequenced was gamma-delta T cells. This sequence originates from a human donor. It is not recorded whose cells these are; they may come from a transplant donor. CDR3 residues: CALGEENLLGDYTDKLIF. The CDR3 DNA reads TGTGCTCTTGGGGAAGAGAATTTACTGGGGGACTACACCGATAAACTCATCTTT.